The entry below describes one TCR beta chain. This entry comes from a study of technical replicates of blood from a few donors. Sequencing used immunoSEQ multiplex PCR; TCRdb keeps in-frame clones, though not all of them. Of around 60,000 clones detected, around 92% appear once; the ten largest clones hold 4.3%. This sequence originates from a human donor in good health. Some clones in this sample may be carry-over from other donors' samples. Sequencing was performed on PBMCs.

The CDR3 bases are TGTGCCAGCAGCTTAACCGGGATCGGCTCCTACGAGCAGTACTTC. It yields the protein CASSLTGIGSYEQYF. V gene TRBV7-8 combines with J gene TRBJ2-7; possibly TRBD2 for D (5 bases). The V and J ends lost 2 bases and 0 bases respectively, with 11 bases between them. The CDR3 consists of 15 residues. Germline values: CDR1 SGHVS, CDR2 FQNEAQ.